The entry below describes one T cell receptor beta chain. These data belong to a study of blood T cell repertoires in COVID-19. Looking at the study overall: Sites across the United States, Italy and Spain contributed samples from acute and convalescent COVID-19.

CDR1 and CDR2 (germline): MGHRA, YSYEKL. V was trimmed by 0 bases and J by 2 bases, leaving 12 bases between them. CDR3 length: 16 amino acids. Assay: immunoSEQ multiplex PCR; the TCRdb copy retains only in-frame clones and omits some. This sample has 390,000 or so clones, with roughly 90% found just once. The chain employs TRBV4-1 and TRBJ2-3; possible D gene TRBD2, 7 bases. The sample comprised peripheral blood. This sequence was found in a woman aged 25 to 45 with COVID-19, enrolled during active disease. The CDR3 bases are TGCGCCAGCAGCCAAGAGGGGGGGGCGGCCACAGATACGCAGTATTTT. It yields the protein CASSQEGGAATDTQYF.